Described below is a single TCR beta chain sequence and its context. No cognate antigen has been identified for it. No base quality information exists; no much larger clone differs at one position. This record belongs to a study of blood T cell repertoires in COVID-19 (dated by TCRdb to 2020 to 2021). With respect to the entire study: Samples covering the acute and convalescent phases of COVID-19 were provided by collaborators in the United States, Italy and Spain. Samples came from the ongoing ImmuneRACE study (first 160 participants) plus 1,254 subjects from 6 global collaborators. Where available, HLA class I and class II types were obtained from metadata supplied by the sample provider rather than from assay-based typing. The dataset comprised deeply sampled blood TCRbeta repertoires from subjects exposed to, actively infected with, or recovered from COVID-19. A freely available public database, intended as a resource for researchers studying the immune response to SARS-CoV-2, is where the repertoires were released. The material from the prospective study consisted of cDNA or gDNA derived from T cells, B-cell-depleted T cells, or PBMCs. The sample metadata nearly always contained a de-identified subject ID, COVID-19 status, age in years and sex. What the authors observed across the whole study: The quantity of clinical and demographic metadata differed by source and by participant and was supplied without curation.

The V end loses 0 bases and the J end loses 1 base, and a stretch of 9 bases separates them. Taken from cysteine to phenylalanine, the CDR3 has 15 residues. Of the read, only the CDR3 DNA is kept; its 45 bases are in frame from base 1. The germline V gene provides CDR1 LGHNA and CDR2 YNFKEQ. TCRbeta CDR3 regions were amplified from genomic DNA by means of the immunoSEQ Assay, a bias-controlled multiplex PCR. Concerning the study's data processing: The number of nucleated cells in each sample was estimated from the amplification of reference gene primers within the assay. Sequence reads were collapsed and filtered to measure the absolute abundance of every unique TCRbeta CDR3 rearrangement. Productive Simpson clonality was computed per sample as the square root of Simpson's diversity index over productive rearrangements. Sourced from immuneACCESS, this table was stored by TCRdb with only in-frame sequences that have V and J called. A share of the clones is absent; for the studies checked, an unresolved V gene accounts for under half, and the remainder has no known explanation. V and J calls and clone size are as listed in that table; D and trimming were resolved from the DNA. The sample table shows around 180,000 clones, and roughly 89% are seen once. Over 2% of the sample is held by the ten biggest clonotypes.

Enrolling through a virtual design, the prospective study's participants ranged in age from roughly 18 to 89 years and lived across roughly 23 United States geographic areas. Cohort assignment in the prospective study relied on participant-reported clinical history from a screening survey and a study questionnaire. In the prospective study, whole blood, serum and a nasopharyngeal or oropharyngeal swab were collected from each participant by mobile phlebotomists. Over a roughly two-month period, participants in the prospective study had the option of providing additional blood draws and questionnaires. Before DNA extraction, blood samples from the prospective study were shipped at room temperature or frozen.

Source material: PBMCs or T cells enriched from blood (not recorded which). The receptor comes from a woman aged 40-49 years with acute COVID-19. The rearranged chain carries TRBV4-2 and TRBJ2-5, and perhaps TRBD2 as D gene, on 5 matching bases. The DNA is TGTGCCAGCAGCCAAGACCCTAGCAGCCAAGAGACCCAGTACTTC. It codes for CASSQDPSSQETQYF.